The source of this T cell receptor beta chain is a study of CD8 T cells in ankylosing spondylitis. General study results and limits: The study identified a TCR beta motif of several highly homologous variants that appeared characteristic of ankylosing spondylitis blood.

MiXCR, applied by TCRdb to the 5' RACE reads, yields one record per CDR3 protein. The sample carries under 950,000 distinct CDR3 sequences, around 19% recorded once. The germline gives CDR1 SGHRS, CDR2 YFSETQ. The CDR3 runs to 16 residues. The V and J ends lost 1 base and 5 bases respectively, with 19 bases between them. In regard to this clonotype: Its antigen is unknown.

The sequence was collected from a male donor with ankylosing spondylitis. The V call is TRBV5-1, the J call TRBJ2-7; TRBD2 is a possible D gene (5 bases). The specimen sequenced was blood, either unsorted or a sorted T cell fraction (not recorded which). CDR3 bases: TGCGCCAGCAGCTTGTTGATCACCGGGGAAAAGAACGAGCAGTACTTC. This encodes CASSLLITGEKNEQYF.